This record looks at one TCR beta chain sequence and its context. The sample is drawn from a study of regulatory T cells in long-lasting Graves disease. As to time point: newly diagnosed GD, antithyroid drugs for less than 3 months. Following extraction of RNA from PBMCs, that RNA was used to make the TCR library. TCR beta libraries were built with iRepertoire HTBI primers and Arm-PCR of CDR3 regions. As originally analysed: The samples included around 65 TRBV and 15 or so TRBJ segments. TCRdb analysed the multiplex PCR reads with MiXCR anew, one entry per CDR3 protein. The V and J calls and clone size are TCRdb's, not the authors'. The table includes fewer than 500,000 distinct CDR3 sequences, 16% detected once. This sample also appeared in a second study, on T cells in Graves' hyperthyroidism and ophthalmopathy.

Here the sequenced sample was peripheral blood mononuclear cells (PBMCs), taken at new diagnosis, from a patient treated with antithyroid drugs. This clonotype was obtained from a middle-aged man with Graves disease.

The CDR3 nucleotides are TGTGCCAGCAGGGACATCCCGAACACCGGGGAGCTGTTTTTT. As protein: CASRDIPNTGELFF. V is TRBV6-1 and J is TRBJ2-2; a weak D match, TRBD1 (5 bases). V lost 6 bases and J 0 bases, leaving 8 bases between the germline ends. Per germline, CDR1 MNHNS and CDR2 SASEGT. CDR3 size: 14 residues.